This T cell receptor beta chain was sequenced for a study of T cells in women clearing cervical HPV infection. The germline CDR1 and CDR2 sequences are MNHEY and SVGEGT. The CDR3 contains 14 residues. Trimming cost V 8 bases and J 4 bases, with 16 bases left between them. On this clone: The CDR3 end lies 3 residues beyond the end of the read and is filled in from the germline J gene.

immunoSEQ multiplex PCR used an average of roughly 1,100 ng genomic DNA. Assay used: immunoSEQ multiplex PCR; TCRdb lists only in-frame clones, some missing. The clone table shows tens of thousands of clones, with the ten largest holding approximately 7.2%. The V and J genes are TRBV6-2 or TRBV6-3 and TRBJ2-3; tentatively, D is TRBD2 (6 bases). Sequences were obtained from blood buffy coat. The receptor comes from a woman aged 18 to 75 with a cervical HPV16 infection that either progressed to CIN3+ or cleared (not recorded which). The sequenced CDR3 bases are TGTGCCAGCCTCCTTGGAGGGGTGGCAGATACG. It yields the protein CASLLGGVADT. The whole CDR3 is CASLLGGVADTQYF.